One sample yielded the 24 T cell receptor beta chains listed below, sequenced in a study of cytomegalovirus exposure and HLA in healthy donors (dated by TCRdb to about 2017). Receptor amplification or capture employed the immunoSEQ multiplex PCR assay. For the multiplex PCR, a mixture combining 60 forward primers for TCR Vbeta segments and 13 reverse primers for TCR Jbeta segments was used. What TCRdb holds here is the immuneACCESS table cut down to in-frame rearrangements. Part of the clones is not present; checked against another copy, under half of the missing clones reflect an unresolved V gene, and the others are unexplained. The table held for this sample gives approximately 47,000 clones. The top ten clones comprise less than 20% of the sample. The sequenced material came from PBMCs. The receptors originated from a male donor in good health and CMV-seronegative.

CDR3 sequence: CASSLVPGSYNSPLHF. CDR3 nucleotides: TGTGCCAGCAGCTTAGTACCGGGCTCCTATAATTCACCCCTCCACTTT. The chain links TRBV7-6 to TRBJ1-6; unclear D gene. This CDR3 has 16 amino acids. CDR1 and CDR2 (germline): SGHVS, FNYEAQ. The V and J ends lost 1 base and 0 bases respectively, with 7 bases between them.

The chain couples TRBV7-2 to TRBJ2-1; 8 positions agree with TRBD1. Per germline, CDR1 SGHTA and CDR2 FQGNSA. The CDR3 is made up of 13 amino acids. The junction had 5 bases not matched to a gene; V was cut back by 5 bases and J by 8 bases. CDR3 protein: CASSQQGADEQFF. CDR3 DNA: TGTGCCAGCAGCCAGCAGGGGGCGGATGAGCAGTTCTTC.

The V and J genes are TRBV19 and TRBJ1-2, with D unresolved. The CDR3 sequence is 12 residues long. Deletions cut 3 bases from V and 6 bases from J, with 8 bases between. The germline CDR1 and CDR2 sequences are LNHDA and SQIVND (reference sequence). The CDR3 sequence is CASSMAGHGYTF. CDR3 sequence (DNA): TGTGCCAGTAGTATGGCAGGTCATGGCTACACCTTC.

The rearrangement links TRBV19 to TRBJ1-2; 7 bases are a match to TRBD1. With V trimmed by 11 bases and J by 0 bases, 12 bases remained unmatched. Looked up from germline, CDR1 is LNHDA and CDR2 is SQIVND (reference sequence). This CDR3 region has 15 residues. This CDR3 reads CAPGGQPRSNYGYTF. The CDR3 nucleotides read TGTGCCCCAGGGGGGCAGCCCCGCTCTAACTATGGCTACACCTTC. The full variable domain, completed using reference TRBV19 and TRBJ1-2, is DGGITQSPKYLFRKEGQNVTLSCEQNLNHDAMYWYRQDPGQGLRLIYYSQIVNDFQKGDIAEGYSVSREKKESFPLTVTSAQKNPTAFYLCAPGGQPRSNYGYTFGSGTRLTVV.

This chain uses TRBV5-5 with TRBJ2-5; tentative D call: TRBD1 (5 bases). Germline CDR1 is SGHKS and CDR2 is YYEKEE (reference sequence). With 0 bases removed from V and 1 base from J, the gap between germline ends came to 7 bases. The CDR3 totals 14 residues. CDR3 DNA sequence: TGTGCCAGCAGCTTGGACAGGACCCAAGAGACCCAGTACTTC. Its translation: CASSLDRTQETQYF.

The rearrangement uses TRBV6-5 and TRBJ2-7; 8 bases fit TRBD2. The CDR3 is made up of 15 amino acids. CDR1 is MNHEY, CDR2 SVGAGI, per germline. J was trimmed by 4 bases and V by 0 bases; bases with no gene match: 5. CDR3: CASSYSPGGSYEQYF. DNA for the CDR3: TGTGCCAGCAGTTACTCGCCGGGGGGGAGTTACGAGCAGTACTTC.

This chain links TRBV25-1 with TRBJ1-2, with TRBD1 as a possible D gene (5 bases). The CDR3 is 13 amino acids. Trimming left V 6 bases short and J 10 bases short, with 18 bases between. CDR1 and CDR2 from the germline V gene are MGHDK and SYGVNS. The CDR3 reads CASSPLAGHVYTF. CDR3 coding DNA: TGTGCCAGCAGCCCCCTCGCGGGGCACGTCTACACCTTC.

This chain joins TRBV9 and TRBJ1-1; TRBD1 matches at 7 bases. The CDR3 length is 15 residues. CDR1 is SGDLS and CDR2 is YYNGEE in the germline V gene. The V segment lost 0 bases and the J segment 1 base; nucleotides outside the gene matches: 3. The CDR3 bases are TGTGCCAGCAGCGTAGTGTCAGGGGGGAACACTGAAGCTTTCTTT. Translating it yields CASSVVSGGNTEAFF.

This chain connects TRBV5-6 to TRBJ1-4; the D is unclear. Germline CDR1 reads SGHDT; CDR2 reads YYEEEE. V lost 3 bases and J 1 base, leaving 4 bases between the germline ends. This CDR3 has 13 residues. CDR3 sequence reads: CASSSKTNEKLFF. The CDR3 nucleotides are TGTGCCAGCAGCTCAAAAACTAATGAAAAACTGTTTTTT.

The rearrangement uses TRBV19 and TRBJ2-2, with D perhaps matching TRBD1 (7 bases). The CDR3 totals 15 residues. V gave up 4 bases and J gave up 5 bases, with 14 bases separating them. Germline V gene sequence: CDR1 LNHDA, CDR2 SQIVND (reference sequence). Here the CDR3 DNA reads TGTGCCAGTAGTACAGGGGGGAGAGAGACCGGGGAGCTGTTTTTT. As protein: CASSTGGRETGELFF.

The genes are TRBV6-1 and TRBJ2-3; 8 bases align to TRBD2. V lost 2 bases and J lost 1; bases outside the gene matches: 5. CDR1 is MNHNS, CDR2 SASEGT, per germline. The CDR3 spans 16 residues. CDR3 nucleotide sequence: TGTGCCAGCAGTGAAAAGCGGGGGTCCCGCACAGATACGCAGTATTTT. Protein product: CASSEKRGSRTDTQYF.

The rearrangement uses TRBV5-6 and TRBJ1-1, with D maybe TRBD1 (6 bases). With 4 bases removed from V and 4 bases from J, the gap between germline ends came to 8 bases. The CDR3 has 12 amino acids. Germline lookup yields CDR1 SGHDT and CDR2 YYEEEE. The CDR3 region is CASSGGATEAFF. In DNA form, the CDR3 reads TGTGCCAGCAGCGGGGGGGCCACTGAAGCTTTCTTT. Full variable domain (rest looked up from reference TRBV5-6 and TRBJ1-1): DAGVTQSPTHLIKTRGQQVTLRCSPKSGHDTVSWYQQALGQGPQFIFQYYEEEERQRGNFPDRFSGHQFPNYSSELNVNALLLGDSALYLCASSGGATEAFFGQGTRLTVV.

The CDR3, as DNA: TGTGCCTGGATGGCTAGCACAGATACGCAGTATTTT. Translation gives CAWMASTDTQYF. The genes are TRBV30 and TRBJ2-3; no clear D gene. V gave up 4 bases and J gave up 0 bases, with 5 bases separating them. The length of the CDR3 is 12 residues. Germline values: CDR1 GTSNPN, CDR2 SVGIG (reference sequence). Complete variable domain (other parts from reference TRBV30 and TRBJ2-3): SQTIHQWPATLVQPVGSPLSLECTVEGTSNPNLYWYRQAAGRGLQLLFYSVGIGQISSEVPQNLSASRPQDRQFILSSKKLLLSDSGFYLCAWMASTDTQYFGPGTRLTVL.

The chain carries TRBV6-5 and TRBJ2-7; 7 bases agree with TRBD2. The CDR3 consists of 14 residues. Trimming cost V 2 bases and J 2 bases; bases outside gene matches: 3. The germline gives CDR1 MNHEY, CDR2 SVGAGI. CDR3: CASSYGGEAYEQYF. The CDR3 coding sequence is TGTGCCAGCAGTTACGGGGGGGAAGCCTACGAGCAGTACTTC.

This sequence joins TRBV7-9 and TRBJ2-2; no clear D. CDR1 and CDR2 (germline): SEHNR, FQNEAQ (reference sequence). The CDR3 runs to 14 residues. Trimming removed 2 bases from V and 4 bases from J, with 8 bases in between. The DNA for the CDR3 is TGTGCCAGCAGCTTAAGTCGCGGCACCGGGGAGCTGTTTTTT. This codes for CASSLSRGTGELFF.

The V gene is TRBV30, the J gene TRBJ1-2, with a weak D call TRBD1 (5 bases). This CDR3 has 14 residues. The V end lost 5 bases, the J end lost 5 bases, and 18 bases lay between the germline ends. CDR1 and CDR2 from the germline V gene are GTSNPN and SVGIG (reference sequence). The CDR3 coding sequence is TGTGCCTGGTGGTACAGGACACAGATGTATGGCTACACCTTC. It encodes CAWWYRTQMYGYTF.

The chain carries TRBV6-5 and TRBJ1-2; 8 bases map to TRBD1. V lost 2 bases to trimming and J lost 6 bases; unmatched junction nucleotides: 5. The germline CDR1 and CDR2 sequences are MNHEY and SVGAGI. This CDR3 has 14 amino acids. CDR3 amino acids: CASSYRTGFDGYTF. The CDR3 nucleotides are TGTGCCAGCAGTTACCGGACAGGGTTCGATGGCTACACCTTC.

The J gene is TRBJ2-7, the V gene TRBV6-5, with D hard to call. V lost 5 bases, J lost 9 bases, and 23 bases lay in between. This CDR3 has 15 amino acids. The V gene's germline CDR1 is MNHEY and CDR2 SVGAGI. This chain's CDR3 is CASSPLRTPMSGQYF. The CDR3 nucleotides are TGTGCCAGCAGTCCCCTGCGAACACCCATGTCAGGGCAGTACTTC.

V usage is TRBV5-1 and J usage is TRBJ1-6; possibly TRBD1 for D (6 bases). The germline CDR1 and CDR2 sequences are SGHRS and YFSETQ. This CDR3 has 15 residues. V was shortened by 3 bases and J by 5 bases, with 12 bases between the two germline ends. In DNA, the CDR3 is TGCGCCAGCAGCTCCCGGGACATACATAATTCACCCCTCCACTTT. It encodes CASSSRDIHNSPLHF.

This chain connects TRBV19 to TRBJ2-7; no firm D call. Germline loops: CDR1 LNHDA, CDR2 SQIVND (reference sequence). CDR3 length equals 16 residues. V was shortened by 6 bases and J by 1 base, with 19 bases between the two germline ends. This CDR3 is CASSPRYHVDSYEQYF. For the CDR3, the DNA is TGTGCCAGTAGCCCCCGCTACCACGTCGATTCCTACGAGCAGTACTTC.

This chain uses TRBV14 with TRBJ1-1; D is possibly TRBD1 (6 bases). The CDR3 sequence is 16 residues long. The V and J ends lost 0 bases and 0 bases respectively, with 11 bases between them. CDR1 and CDR2 (germline): SGHDN, FVKESK. This CDR3 is CASSQDLPGVNTEAFF. CDR3 bases: TGTGCCAGCAGCCAAGATCTCCCAGGGGTGAACACTGAAGCTTTCTTT.

The CDR3 sequence: CSVASGGTYNEQFF. CDR3 nucleotide sequence: TGCAGCGTTGCAAGCGGGGGCACCTACAATGAGCAGTTCTTC. The chain joins TRBV29-1 to TRBJ2-1; 8 bases align to TRBD2. This CDR3 is built from 14 residues. Germline V gene data show CDR1 as SQVTM and CDR2 as ANQGSEA. With 4 bases clipped from V and 2 bases from J, the junction kept 4 bases outside the gene matches.

The chain combines TRBV2 with TRBJ1-6; D unclear. V was trimmed by 5 bases and J by 2 bases, leaving 7 bases between them. From germline, CDR1 is SNHLY and CDR2 FYNNEI. This CDR3 is 14 amino acids long. In DNA form, the CDR3 reads TGTGCCAGCAGTTCCGGGACCTATAATTCACCCCTCCACTTT. Translation gives CASSSGTYNSPLHF.

The V call is TRBV4-1, the J call TRBJ2-7; D possibly corresponds to TRBD1 (6 bases). The CDR3 consists of 14 residues. V lost 3 bases, J lost 2 bases, and 11 bases lay in between. Germline V gives CDR1 MGHRA, CDR2 YSYEKL. The CDR3 DNA sequence: TGCGCCAGCAGCCATAACAGGGATACCTACGAGCAGTACTTC. Translated: CASSHNRDTYEQYF.